This T cell receptor beta chain came from a study of long-term antiretroviral therapy in people with HIV. Study results and caveats: Neither ART adherence, viral resistance nor therapy changes were documented. Pre-ART clonal expansions dominated every time point's repertoire.

The run of the v3.0 immunoSEQ assay was at survey level. Only in-frame clones appear in the TCRdb table, and some are missing; sequencing was by immunoSEQ multiplex PCR. The data contain roughly 30,000 clones, roughly 92% of them singletons. This CDR3 comprises 14 residues. V dropped 5 bases and J dropped 6 bases, with 11 bases sitting between them. The germline gives CDR1 SEHNR, CDR2 FQNEAQ (reference sequence). Points on this clone: Its target is not known.

The chain has TRBV7-9 and TRBJ1-6; D call uncertain. Sequenced material: unsorted PBMCs, taken roughly 6.5 years after starting antiretroviral therapy. This TCR was sampled from a woman in her thirties or forties with HIV. The CDR3 region has the DNA TGTGCCAGCAGCCCGCCGGGGTTTAATTCACCCCTCCACTTT. It specifies CASSPPGFNSPLHF.